This entry lists 9 T cell receptor beta chains sequenced from one sample in a study of metastatic and nonmetastatic thyroid tumors. Thyroid surgery was preceded by no treatment in any patient. MiXCR re-clonotyped the PCR reads for TCRdb. The sample shows about 40,000 clones, 28% of them seen only once. Sequences were obtained from blood. All receptors come from a male donor with papillary thyroid cancer or a benign thyroid nodule (not recorded which). Some clones in this sample may be carry-over from other donors' samples.

J is TRBJ2-5 and V is TRBV9; D uncertain. Germline V CDR1 and CDR2: SGDLS, YYNGEE. V dropped 2 bases and J dropped 5 bases, with 19 bases sitting between them. This CDR3 comprises 16 residues. The DNA for the CDR3 is TGTGCCAGCAGCGTGTATGATAGCTGCACCTTGGAGACCCAGTACTTC. It yields the protein CASSVYDSCTLETQYF.

The rearrangement links TRBV20-1 to TRBJ1-6; D ambiguous. CDR3 length: 13 amino acids. Trimming shortened V by 1 base and J by 6 bases, and 7 bases separated the two germline ends. Germline CDR1 reads DFQATT; CDR2 reads SNEGSKA (reference sequence). Here the CDR3 reads CSARGQANSPLHF. The CDR3 coding sequence is TGCAGTGCTAGAGGTCAGGCTAATTCACCCCTCCACTTT.

This clone was detected a few times. With a much larger clone just one base away, this may be a read error. This chain connects TRBV11-2 to TRBJ2-5; D remains ambiguous. This CDR3 comprises 14 residues. Germline CDR1 is SGHAT and CDR2 is FQNNGV. The CDR3 DNA is TGTGCCAGCAACCCCCGCTCCCGGCAAGAGACCCAGTACTTT. It encodes CASNPRSRQETQYF.

This clone occurred many times. The chain employs TRBV2 and TRBJ2-1, with 8 bases lining up with TRBD2. This CDR3 is built from 17 residues. Germline values: CDR1 SNHLY, CDR2 FYNNEI. The J segment lost 0 bases and the V segment lost 7 bases, leaving 11 bases of the junction unmatched. The CDR3 sequence is CASIRAGGVDSYNEQFF. The CDR3 DNA is TGTGCCAGCATTAGGGCGGGGGGAGTTGACTCCTACAATGAGCAGTTCTTC.

This clone is judged medium-sized. V and J are TRBV30 and TRBJ2-3; tentative D call: TRBD1 (5 bases). This CDR3 spans 13 amino acids. Trimming shortened V by 3 bases and J by 2 bases, and 9 bases separated the two germline ends. Germline CDR1 and CDR2: GTSNPN and SVGIG (reference sequence). CDR3 DNA sequence: TGTGCCTGGAGCCTAGGACACACAGATACGCAGTATTTT. It yields the protein CAWSLGHTDTQYF.

The sample holds a few counts of this clone. The rearrangement joins TRBV12-3 or TRBV12-4 to TRBJ2-1, with 13 bases lining up with TRBD2. The V segment lost 5 bases and the J segment 9 bases; nucleotides outside the gene matches: 7. This CDR3 spans 15 amino acids. The CDR3 bases are TGTGCCAGCAGTAAGACTAGCGGGAGGATGGCTGAGCAGTTCTTC. Translation gives CASSKTSGRMAEQFF.

V and J are TRBV5-8 and TRBJ2-3; either TRBD1 or TRBD2 may supply D (5 bases each). Germline V lookup: CDR1 SGHTS, CDR2 YDEGEE. The CDR3 contains 15 residues. V lost 0 bases, J lost 4 bases, and 12 bases lay in between. CDR3 DNA sequence: TGTGCCAGCAGCTTGGCGGGGCAGATTCCAGATACGCAGTATTTT. It translates to CASSLAGQIPDTQYF.

About this clone itself: The junction shows a germline mismatch at one end, possibly a read error. The rearrangement uses TRBV6-5 and TRBJ2-2, with TRBD1 identical over 9 bases. This CDR3 is built from 14 residues. The germline CDR1 and CDR2 sequences are MNHEY and SVGAGI. As DNA, the CDR3 is TGTTCCAGCAGTTGCCGGGACAGGGTCTGGGAGCTGTTTTTT. Amino acid sequence: CSSSCRDRVWELFF.

This clone has at least ten counts. The chain links TRBV29-1 to TRBJ2-7; perhaps D is TRBD1 or TRBD2 (7 bases each). There are 13 residues in the CDR3. The germline V gene has CDR1 SQVTM and CDR2 ANQGSEA. V lost 6 bases to trimming and J lost 3 bases, with 15 bases between them. The CDR3 DNA is TGCAGCGTGGGGAGGGGGCTAGGCTACGAGCAGTACTTC. Its translation is CSVGRGLGYEQYF.